The clone carrying this T cell receptor (beta chain) has more than one count but fewer than ten. Its specificity is not known. This sample was taken from a study of T cells in Graves' hyperthyroidism and ophthalmopathy. TCR beta CDR3 regions were amplified from RNA transcripts. A set of HTBI primers served as the primers for a first-round RT-PCR of the TCR CDR3. TCRdb reprocessed the multiplex PCR reads via MiXCR and lists one record per CDR3 protein. Of roughly 720,000 distinct CDR3 sequences in the sample, 15% to 20% are singletons; the top ten hold around a sixth. Germline CDR1 reads KGHSH; CDR2 reads LQKENI. J gave up 7 bases and V 5 bases, and 8 bases lay outside the gene matches. CDR3 length: 15 residues. Overall study results and limits: Most thyroid clonotypes expanded above 0.001 appeared in blood too.

Used for diagnoses were clinical symptoms, serum thyroxine and TRAb, thyroid ultrasound and orbital computed tomography. Sequencing used blood. The gene calls are TRBV18 and TRBJ1-4, with 9 nucleotides matching TRBD1. This TCR was recovered from a man between 50 and 59 years old with Graves' hyperthyroidism. The DNA of the CDR3 is TGTGCCAGCTCAATAAGTACAGGGGGCCGTGAAAAACTGTTTTTT. Protein product: CASSISTGGREKLFF. Complete variable domain (other parts from reference TRBV18 and TRBJ1-4): NAGVMQNPRHLVRRRGQEARLRCSPMKGHSHVYWYRQLPEEGLKFMVYLQKENIIDESGMPKERFSAEFPKEGPSILRIQQVVRGDSAAYFCASSISTGGREKLFFGSGTQLSVL.